This entry describes one T cell receptor beta chain. It lacks a known antigen. No base quality values were provided; no much bigger clone lies one nucleotide off. The data derive from a study of cytomegalovirus exposure and HLA in healthy donors listed by TCRdb under 2017. Turning to the overall study: An earlier analysis of a few hundred of the donors reported 250 to 350 Gb of sequence data and 90 million to 120 million unique TCR beta sequences obtained from approximately 180 million T cells. Approximately 310 gigabases of sequencing data and approximately 91 million unique TCR sequences made up an early release that covered 640 HLA-typed donors. The genetic ancestry cluster associated with self-reported Caucasian donors included 65% to 90% of the 350 to 500 genotyped donors. The study was designed to test whether signatures of past pathogen exposure could be identified by cataloging public T cell receptors. The study profiled the T cell repertoires of 500 to 800 subjects by immunosequencing and related them to cytomegalovirus serostatus. A separate validation cohort of 100 to 150 different subjects was used in addition to the 666-subject first cohort. The study combined high-throughput TCR immunosequencing, statistical association of individual TCRs with disease status, and machine learning to predict cytomegalovirus infection status. A later analysis re-examined previously published TCR beta repertoires from more than 550 donors and added high-resolution HLA genotyping to investigate patterns of TCR occurrence. Rather than drawing on any new phenotypic data, the later analysis identified candidate immune exposures from TCR beta sequences and the way those sequences occurred across donors. An earlier analysis of approximately 500 of the donors applied high-throughput TCR beta sequencing to assess whether each TCR beta V gene segment acted as functional or pseudogenic. Donor age, sex, ethnicity and CMV serostatus were compiled alongside the repertoire data. A later genetic analysis took genome-wide SNP genotypes for about three fifths of the 666 donors and used that subset as a discovery cohort. Every repertoire in the discovery cohort had been generated on one and the same sequencing platform. Class I and class II HLA loci were covered by the typing at four-digit resolution. The number of donors typed differed by locus, with roughly 620-630 for A, B, C, DRB1 and DQB1, roughly 550 for DQA1, approximately 580 for DPA1, and 450 to 480 for DPB1. Five DR-DQ haplotypes were treated as single units for association and clustering because of strong linkage in the cohort. Among several hundred genotyped donors of the cohort, an average of roughly 230,000 unique TCR beta nucleotide sequences was sequenced per donor, of which approximately 19% were non-productive.

The cohort was made up of 650 to 700 healthy bone marrow donors. All cohort members were sampled while nominally healthy, although unrecorded immune exposures were likely present. The donor tested CMV seropositive and was one of the 289 seropositive cohort members. Each donor provided a peripheral blood sample, and peripheral blood mononuclear cells were used for TCR beta sequencing. Genomic DNA extraction from the blood cell samples was performed with the Qiagen DNeasy Blood Extraction Kit. Library method: the immunoSEQ multiplex PCR assay. A mixture of 60 forward primers for TCR Vbeta segments and 13 reverse primers for TCR Jbeta segments was used in the multiplex PCR. The CDR3 region of rearranged TCR beta genes was amplified from genomic DNA with a multiplex PCR assay. On the Illumina HiSeq System, the amplified TCR beta libraries were sequenced as 87-base-pair reads. In the paper's pipeline: A later analysis tallied 80 million to 95 million unique TCR beta chains across the approximately 670 repertoires, and around 10 million of those chains were shared by two or more donors. Raw reads were error-corrected and collapsed into unique sequences by a nearest-neighbor algorithm in which closely related sequences were merged to remove PCR and sequencing errors. V, D and J gene segments were assigned by aligning CDR3 sequences to IMGT reference sequences. For a sequence to be retained, a match of at least six nucleotides to both a V gene segment and a J gene segment was required. A rearrangement counted as productive if the CDR3 had no stop codons and remained in frame with V and J, and every other rearrangement counted as non-productive. CDR3 was defined according to IMGT convention as the region running from the second conserved V-encoded cysteine to the conserved J-encoded phenylalanine. The earlier analysis of about 560 of the donors excluded any sequence lacking an unambiguous match to a single V gene segment. In an earlier analysis of several hundred of the donors, a V segment was called functional when productive rearrangements were above 56.7%, and segregating when the standard deviation between donors exceeded 5%. A statistical classification framework was developed to diagnose cytomegalovirus status using the catalog of TCR beta chain sequences. In a later analysis, TCR nucleotide sequences were compared against IMGT/GENE-DB human TR gene sequences so that V and J genes could be assigned. The TCRdist pipeline was used in a later analysis to assign CDR3 sequences and most-parsimonious VDJ recombination scenarios. In a later analysis, each TCR beta chain was defined by its CDR3 amino acid sequence together with its V-gene family, and reads lacking a unique V-gene family were excluded. To address suspected cross-contamination and a sequencing artifact, a later analysis removed roughly 580 highly shared, low-generation-probability nucleotide sequences. In a later analysis, a clonal expansion index for each public chain was calculated from normalized within-repertoire ranks of inferred template counts. Generation probabilities in a later analysis came from a VDJ recombination model fitted to out-of-frame rearrangements, and those results were checked against IGoR. In a later analysis, TCR-TCR, TCR-HLA and TCR-CMV co-occurrence was scored with hypergeometric tests, and a repertoire-size bias correction was applied to TCR pairs. To estimate false discovery rates, a later analysis permuted the HLA or CMV assignments 20 times. In a later analysis, co-occurring TCRs were grouped using DBSCAN, and TCRdist sequence similarity was added for clustering within HLA-allele-positive subsets. Repertoires with fewer than 30,000 or more than 120,000 public chains were left out of co-occurrence clustering, as were five repertoires with anomalous nucleotide sharing. The table comes from immuneACCESS by way of TCRdb, which keeps in-frame sequences with V and J called. Part of the clones is missing from these tables; in studies checked, under half for an unresolved V gene and the rest for unknown reasons. From that table come the V and J calls and clone size; the DNA was used to work out D and trimming. In this sample the table shows about 100,000 clones, roughly 79% of which occur a single time. 2.5% to 3.5% of the sample goes to the ten largest clones.

Overall study outcomes, separate from this receptor: Assigning TCR associations to individual alleles was difficult when HLA alleles, especially DR and DQ, strongly co-occurred. At a false discovery rate of 0.05, a later analysis linked 16,951 TCR beta sequences to specific HLA alleles. A further reported finding was that TCR beta sequences accurately predicted the HLA-A and HLA-B alleles for most subjects in the first cohort. The 87-base-pair reads could not distinguish some IMGT-functional V segments, including TRBV6-2 and TRBV6-3, so those segments were excluded. Because counts were too low, roughly 17 rarely observed V segments, including chromosome 9 orphons, were left out of the earlier analysis of roughly 600 of the donors. In an earlier analysis of fewer than 750 of the donors, most TCR beta V segments were observed in productive rearrangements about 87% or about 30% of the time, broadly matching IMGT annotations. Presence/absence analyses assumed roughly uniform sequencing depth across donors, an assumption that may not hold. A later genetic analysis reported fewer N-insertions in productive TCRs among donors in an Asian-associated ancestry cluster than the roughly 690-donor mean. While some public TCRs were present in many individuals, most TCR sequences turned up only very rarely across donors. A later analysis found that TCR association rates varied across HLA loci, with DRB1 alleles showing the most associated TCRs and HLA-C alleles the fewest. A later analysis found that HLA-associated TCR beta chains were more clonally expanded and had lower generation probabilities than equally common non-associated chains. Immune exposure information for the cohort was limited to CMV serostatus. The sequencing pipeline was judged likely to have produced a cluster of highly shared sequence variants as a technical artifact. It was suggested by the authors that the approach could potentially be generalized to other disease states and immunological phenotypes. According to a later analysis, parvovirus B19, influenza, CMV and Epstein-Barr virus appeared linked to several top co-occurrence clusters. In a later genetic analysis, a missense DCLRE1C variant was associated with V-gene and J-gene trimming of TCR beta chains, and the association was replicated in an independent cohort. In vitro tests confirmed that three of the cytomegalovirus-associated TCR beta chains recognize cytomegalovirus antigens. The study listed 150 to 200 TCR beta chains as associated with cytomegalovirus. Cytomegalovirus status was reported to be diagnosed by the classifier with high specificity and sensitivity in both the original and validation cohorts. The cohort was sequenced for TCR beta chains only, and without alpha or paired-chain data the features that could be detected were limited. Correlated functional status among segregating V segments might reflect linkage disequilibrium, but an unknown experimental factor could not be ruled out. Because some donors lacked HLA typing at each locus, the association tests relied only on the typed subset. According to a later analysis, most CMV-associated TCR beta chains appeared to be HLA-restricted, and the HLA associations seemed to be driven largely by CMV exposure.

Taken from cysteine to phenylalanine, the CDR3 has 13 residues. The sequence is cut down to CDR3 DNA, 39 bases in frame from base 1. Trimming removed 4 bases from V and 7 bases from J, leaving 8 bases between the germline ends. The germline V gene (reference sequence) sets CDR1 to SEHNR and CDR2 to FQNEAQ. The specimen sequenced was PBMCs. This receptor was obtained from a female donor in good health and CMV-seropositive. This sequence uses TRBV7-9 and TRBJ1-6; the best D guess is TRBD1, with 5 bases matching. The DNA sequence follows: TGTGCCAGCAGCTCCCCAGGGAATTCACCCCTCCACTTT. This is translated as CASSSPGNSPLHF.